This T cell receptor (beta chain) was documented in a study of OX40 agonist ivuxolimab in advanced cancers. Study in general: Patients in the trial were receiving intravenous ivuxolimab every 2 weeks, at doses of 0.01 to 10 mg/kg.

By proportion, this clone is medium-sized. What it binds is unknown. TCRdb keeps only in-frame clones here, not all; method: immunoSEQ multiplex PCR. The sample carries tens of thousands of clones, 80% to 90% recorded once. Germline V gene data show CDR1 as SEHNR and CDR2 as FQNEAQ (reference sequence). The CDR3 extends over 15 amino acids. V was trimmed by 4 bases and J by 2 bases, leaving 11 bases between them. Findings and limits, study-wide: Expanded clones were, on average, more numerous among CD8+ T cells than CD4+.

The material sequenced was CD4+ or CD8+ T cells sorted from blood, taken in a trial of the OX40 agonist ivuxolimab. The chain couples TRBV7-9 to TRBJ1-4; possible D gene TRBD1, 5 bases. This sequence was found in an adult with an advanced solid tumor such as melanoma, head and neck, liver or kidney cancer. The CDR3: CASSSTGTTNEKLFF. The CDR3 DNA follows: TGTGCCAGCAGCTCAACAGGCACGACTAATGAAAAACTGTTTTTT.